These 14 T cell receptor beta chains share one sample of origin, sequenced in a study of control samples from healthy donors and cancer patients. Measured with immunoSEQ multiplex PCR; TCRdb has only the in-frame clones, and not every one. This sample has about 190,000 clones; approximately 90% occur once, and the top ten carry approximately 1.8%. The source material was blood. The origin of the receptors is a man younger than 45 in good health.

The chain links TRBV6-5 to TRBJ1-3; D is ambiguous. The CDR3 length is 13 residues. The germline V gene has CDR1 MNHEY and CDR2 SVGAGI. V lost 2 bases to trimming and J lost 4 bases, with 6 bases between them. The CDR3 loop is CASSYREGNTIYF. CDR3 nucleotides: TGTGCCAGCAGTTACCGTGAGGGAAACACCATATATTTT.

The rearrangement links TRBV19 to TRBJ1-2; TRBD1 might be the D (6 bases). V shed 6 bases and J shed 5 bases, with 16 bases lying between them. The CDR3 consists of 14 residues. Germline V CDR1 and CDR2: LNHDA, SQIVND (reference sequence). This CDR3 reads CASSKPWTVYGYTF. The CDR3 DNA reads TGTGCCAGTAGCAAACCTTGGACAGTTTATGGCTACACCTTC.

This clone was recorded only once. This chain uses TRBV2 with TRBJ2-7, with TRBD1 as a possible D gene (5 bases). Germline-derived CDR1 and CDR2 are SNHLY and FYNNEI. V lost 4 bases to trimming and J lost 0 bases, with 7 bases between them. The CDR3 consists of 13 residues. The CDR3 bases are TGTGCCAGCAGTGTACAGGACTCCTACGAGCAGTACTTC. It specifies CASSVQDSYEQYF.

The CDR3: CASSLDRGDTGELFF. DNA for the CDR3: TGCGCCAGCAGCTTGGACAGGGGCGACACCGGGGAGCTGTTTTTT. This sequence joins TRBV5-1 and TRBJ2-2, with 7 nucleotides matching TRBD1. The CDR3 runs 15 residues. Germline-derived CDR1 and CDR2 are SGHRS and YFSETQ. V lost 0 bases and J lost 3; bases outside the gene matches: 2. The full variable domain, rest sourced from reference TRBV5-1 and TRBJ2-2, is KAGVTQTPRYLIKTRGQQVTLSCSPISGHRSVSWYQQTPGQGLQFLFEYFSETQRNKGNFPGRFSGRQFSNSRSEMNVSTLELGDSALYLCASSLDRGDTGELFFGEGSRLTVL.

V usage is TRBV6-5 and J usage is TRBJ2-1; D might be TRBD2 (6 bases). This CDR3 is 14 amino acids long. Germline CDR1 is MNHEY and CDR2 is SVGAGI. V lost 6 bases and J lost 0, with 9 bases in between. This CDR3 reads CASRRGDSYNEQFF. The CDR3 DNA reads as TGTGCCAGCAGGCGGGGAGACTCCTACAATGAGCAGTTCTTC.

The chain couples TRBV5-1 to TRBJ2-1; D is possibly TRBD1 (7 bases). There are 14 residues in the CDR3. The germline CDR1 and CDR2 sequences are SGHRS and YFSETQ. Trimming shortened V by 4 bases and J by 5 bases, and 13 bases separated the two germline ends. CDR3 nucleotide sequence: TGCGCCAGCAGCCGCGGGACAGCGGACAATGAGCAGTTCTTC. The encoded protein is CASSRGTADNEQFF.

The V call is TRBV5-1, the J call TRBJ1-4; D is unresolved. The CDR3 runs to 16 residues. Germline CDR1 SGHRS, CDR2 YFSETQ. Trimming cost V 1 base and J 3 bases, with 13 bases left between them. The CDR3 protein is CASSLMDRSPNEKLFF. DNA of the CDR3: TGCGCCAGCAGCTTGATGGACCGGAGTCCTAATGAAAAACTGTTTTTT. The variable domain in full, completed from reference TRBV5-1 and TRBJ1-4, reads KAGVTQTPRYLIKTRGQQVTLSCSPISGHRSVSWYQQTPGQGLQFLFEYFSETQRNKGNFPGRFSGRQFSNSRSEMNVSTLELGDSALYLCASSLMDRSPNEKLFFGSGTQLSVL.

The chain couples TRBV15 to TRBJ1-4; 11 bases match TRBD1. Germline-derived CDR1 and CDR2 are LNHNV and YYDKDF (reference sequence). The CDR3 totals 18 residues. After removal of 1 base from V and 3 bases from J, the junction contained 7 bases not matched to a gene. CDR3 sequence reads: CATSRGVGQGASNEKLFF. The CDR3 DNA reads TGTGCCACCAGCAGAGGAGTCGGACAGGGGGCGTCTAATGAAAAACTGTTTTTT.

The chain has TRBV24-1 and TRBJ2-2; 8 positions agree with TRBD1. The CDR3 length is 17 residues. Germline assignment: CDR1 KGHDR and CDR2 SFDVKD. The V segment lost 1 base and the J segment 3 bases; nucleotides outside the gene matches: 6. CDR3 nucleotides: TGTGCCACCAGTGATTTTTGGCAGGGGGCTTACACCGGGGAGCTGTTTTTT. Translation gives CATSDFWQGAYTGELFF.

The chain recombines TRBV11-3 with TRBJ2-7, with 8 bases that match TRBD1. The J segment lost 1 base and the V segment lost 4 bases, leaving 3 bases of the junction unmatched. Per the germline V gene, CDR1 is SGHNT and CDR2 is YENEEA. CDR3 length equals 14 residues. For the CDR3, the DNA is TGTGCCAGCAGCTCAGGGGGCAGTTCCTACGAGCAGTACTTC. It translates to CASSSGGSSYEQYF.

In its sample, this clone was seen once. CDR3 DNA sequence: TGTGCCAGCAGTGAAGAAGGGGGCAGGCAGCCCCAGCATTTT. This translates into CASSEEGGRQPQHF. The rearrangement joins TRBV6-1 to TRBJ1-5, with 7 positions matching TRBD1. There are 14 residues in the CDR3. Germline V gives CDR1 MNHNS, CDR2 SASEGT. The junction had 4 bases not matched to a gene; V was cut back by 1 base and J by 7 bases.

The rearrangement links TRBV6-1 to TRBJ1-5; 9 positions agree with TRBD1. Trimming cost V 4 bases and J 0 bases; bases outside gene matches: 4. The CDR3 is 16 residues long. Per the germline V gene, CDR1 is MNHNS and CDR2 is SASEGT. DNA of the CDR3: TGTGCCAGCAGTGCTCCGGACAGGGGTAGCAATCAGCCCCAGCATTTT. Encoded protein: CASSAPDRGSNQPQHF.

The chain carries TRBV6-6 and TRBJ2-7; 9 bases map to TRBD1. This CDR3 comprises 16 residues. Germline assignment: CDR1 MNHNY and CDR2 SVGAGI (reference sequence). With V trimmed by 3 bases and J by 0 bases, 6 bases remained unmatched. CDR3 residues: CASSYTGGSSSYEQYF. CDR3 DNA sequence: TGTGCCAGCAGTTATACAGGGGGCTCAAGCTCCTACGAGCAGTACTTC.

This clone was detected once. V and J are TRBV19 and TRBJ1-3; TRBD1 might be the D (5 bases). CDR3 length equals 17 residues. Germline V CDR1 and CDR2: LNHDA, SQIVND (reference sequence). Trimming removed 7 bases at V and 0 bases at J, with 19 bases between. CDR3 DNA sequence: TGTGCCAGTATTGGGAGGGGCGGCAGTGACTCTGGAAACACCATATATTTT. This translates into CASIGRGGSDSGNTIYF.